Listed below are T cell receptor beta chains from one sample, sequenced in a study of blood T cell repertoires in COVID-19. Assay used: immunoSEQ multiplex PCR; TCRdb lists only in-frame clones, some missing. The sample shows about 150,000 clones, roughly 72% of them seen only once. The sample comprised peripheral blood. The receptors were gathered from a woman of 80 years or more with acute or convalescent COVID-19. The CDR3 runs from the conserved cysteine through the conserved F or W. Fields, in order: V gene, J gene, D gene, clone size, CDR3 protein, CDR3 DNA. A D gene is named only where the DNA matches it firmly. Clone sizes are given selectively: once, few, many, or a class where the clone is expanded.

v_call: TRBV5-1
j_call: TRBJ2-7
d_call: TRBD2
clone_size: -
cdr3_aa: CASSLGLAGGLDEQYF
cdr3_nt: TGCGCCAGCAGCTTGGGCCTAGCGGGAGGGCTGGACGAGCAGTACTTC

v_call: TRBV5-6
j_call: TRBJ1-4
d_call: TRBD1
clone_size: -
cdr3_aa: CASSFGTDDNEKLFF
cdr3_nt: TGTGCCAGCAGCTTCGGGACAGATGATAATGAAAAACTGTTTTTT

v_call: TRBV10-3
j_call: TRBJ1-2
d_call: -
clone_size: -
cdr3_aa: CAISAMNYGYTF
cdr3_nt: TGTGCCATCAGTGCTATGAACTATGGCTACACCTTC

v_call: TRBV20-1
j_call: TRBJ2-3
d_call: TRBD1
clone_size: -
cdr3_aa: CSASNRGDTQYF
cdr3_nt: TGCAGTGCTAGTAACAGGGGCGATACGCAGTATTTT

v_call: TRBV12-5
j_call: TRBJ2-1
d_call: -
clone_size: -
cdr3_aa: CASGLRLVGNEQFF
cdr3_nt: TGTGCTAGTGGTTTGCGACTAGTCGGCAATGAGCAGTTCTTC

v_call: TRBV5-6
j_call: TRBJ2-7
d_call: TRBD1
clone_size: -
cdr3_aa: CASSAYGQGAYEQYF
cdr3_nt: TGTGCCAGCAGCGCCTACGGACAGGGGGCCTACGAGCAGTACTTC

v_call: TRBV6-2/TRBV6-3
j_call: TRBJ1-2
d_call: -
clone_size: -
cdr3_aa: CASSSQGSYGYTF
cdr3_nt: TGTGCCAGCAGTTCTCAGGGTTCCTATGGCTACACCTTC

v_call: TRBV5-1
j_call: TRBJ1-1
d_call: TRBD1
clone_size: -
cdr3_aa: CASSDPGQGAAFF
cdr3_nt: TGCGCCAGCAGCGATCCGGGACAGGGAGCAGCTTTCTTT

v_call: TRBV4-3
j_call: TRBJ2-7
d_call: TRBD1
clone_size: -
cdr3_aa: CASSHRTGSYEQYF
cdr3_nt: TGCGCCAGCAGCCACCGGACAGGGTCGTACGAGCAGTACTTC

v_call: TRBV19
j_call: TRBJ1-2
d_call: -
clone_size: -
cdr3_aa: CASRTSTGYGYTF
cdr3_nt: TGTGCCAGTAGGACCTCTACGGGCTATGGCTACACCTTC

v_call: TRBV7-3
j_call: TRBJ2-1
d_call: TRBD2
clone_size: -
cdr3_aa: CASSLAGVGNEQFF
cdr3_nt: TGTGCCAGCAGTCTAGCGGGAGTGGGCAATGAGCAGTTCTTC

v_call: TRBV2
j_call: TRBJ1-6
d_call: -
clone_size: few
cdr3_aa: CASSGVNNSPLHF
cdr3_nt: TGTGCCAGCTCCGGTGTAAATAATTCACCCCTCCACTTT

v_call: TRBV5-1
j_call: TRBJ2-2
d_call: -
clone_size: few
cdr3_aa: CASRESSAGTGELFF
cdr3_nt: TGCGCCAGCAGAGAGTCATCTGCCGGGACCGGGGAGCTGTTTTTT

v_call: TRBV30
j_call: TRBJ1-2
d_call: TRBD1
clone_size: -
cdr3_aa: CAWSVRDRGPRGYTF
cdr3_nt: TGTGCCTGGAGTGTACGAGACAGGGGGCCTCGCGGCTACACCTTC

v_call: TRBV5-4
j_call: TRBJ1-6
d_call: -
clone_size: -
cdr3_aa: CASSSGTPGGSYNSPLHF
cdr3_nt: TGTGCCAGCAGCTCAGGGACTCCGGGGGGCTCCTATAATTCACCCCTCCACTTT

v_call: TRBV4-1
j_call: TRBJ1-3
d_call: -
clone_size: -
cdr3_aa: CASSQDRGYGNTIYF
cdr3_nt: TGCGCCAGCAGCCAAGATAGGGGTTATGGAAACACCATATATTTT

v_call: TRBV30
j_call: TRBJ1-1
d_call: -
clone_size: -
cdr3_aa: CAWSAGGGTEAFF
cdr3_nt: TGTGCCTGGAGTGCGGGGGGAGGCACTGAAGCTTTCTTT

v_call: TRBV7-8
j_call: TRBJ2-2
d_call: TRBD1
clone_size: -
cdr3_aa: CASRPTGGAGTGELFF
cdr3_nt: TGTGCCAGCAGGCCTACAGGGGGCGCGGGCACCGGGGAGCTGTTTTTT

v_call: TRBV6-1
j_call: TRBJ2-1
d_call: TRBD2
clone_size: -
cdr3_aa: CASSEFPSGTQTYNEQFF
cdr3_nt: TGTGCCAGCAGTGAGTTTCCTAGCGGGACCCAGACTTACAATGAGCAGTTCTTC

v_call: TRBV19
j_call: TRBJ2-7
d_call: -
clone_size: -
cdr3_aa: CASSINAGEQYF
cdr3_nt: TGTGCCAGTAGTATAAATGCGGGGGAGCAGTACTTC

v_call: TRBV7-2
j_call: TRBJ1-1
d_call: -
clone_size: -
cdr3_aa: CASSQRASAFF
cdr3_nt: TGTGCCAGCAGCCAGAGGGCTTCGGCTTTCTTT

v_call: TRBV6-5
j_call: TRBJ2-7
d_call: TRBD1
clone_size: -
cdr3_aa: CASSYNHGQGYEQYF
cdr3_nt: TGTGCCAGCAGTTACAACCATGGACAGGGCTACGAGCAGTACTTC

v_call: TRBV9
j_call: TRBJ1-1
d_call: -
clone_size: -
cdr3_aa: CASSVVSGMNTEAFF
cdr3_nt: TGTGCCAGCAGCGTAGTTTCGGGGATGAACACTGAAGCTTTCTTT

v_call: TRBV29-1
j_call: TRBJ1-2
d_call: TRBD1
clone_size: few
cdr3_aa: CSARQGWSYTF
cdr3_nt: TGCAGCGCTCGACAGGGTTGGAGCTACACCTTC

v_call: TRBV9
j_call: TRBJ2-1
d_call: -
clone_size: once
cdr3_aa: CASSVALAYNEQFF
cdr3_nt: TGTGCCAGCAGCGTAGCTCTTGCCTACAATGAGCAGTTCTTC

v_call: TRBV2
j_call: TRBJ2-7
d_call: TRBD2
clone_size: -
cdr3_aa: CASSESGRVGRDEQYF
cdr3_nt: TGTGCCAGCAGTGAAAGTGGGAGGGTCGGTCGGGACGAGCAGTACTTC

v_call: TRBV7-3
j_call: TRBJ2-5
d_call: TRBD1
clone_size: -
cdr3_aa: CASSGQGRETQYF
cdr3_nt: TGTGCCAGCAGCGGACAGGGAAGGGAGACCCAGTACTTC

v_call: TRBV7-8
j_call: TRBJ2-7
d_call: TRBD2
clone_size: -
cdr3_aa: CASSLMTSGSYEQYF
cdr3_nt: TGTGCCAGCAGCCTAATGACTAGCGGGAGCTACGAGCAGTACTTC

v_call: TRBV6-5
j_call: TRBJ2-3
d_call: -
clone_size: -
cdr3_aa: CASIPPGQDTQYF
cdr3_nt: TGTGCCAGCATCCCCCCGGGACAAGATACGCAGTATTTT

v_call: TRBV24-1
j_call: TRBJ2-3
d_call: -
clone_size: -
cdr3_aa: CATSDKGQGSDTQYF
cdr3_nt: TGTGCCACCAGTGATAAGGGCCAGGGCTCAGATACGCAGTATTTT

v_call: TRBV2
j_call: TRBJ2-5
d_call: TRBD1
clone_size: once
cdr3_aa: CASSSPGQLQETQYF
cdr3_nt: TGTGCCAGCAGCTCCCCGGGACAGCTCCAAGAGACCCAGTACTTC

v_call: TRBV9
j_call: TRBJ2-7
d_call: TRBD2
clone_size: -
cdr3_aa: CASSMGLAEGNEQYF
cdr3_nt: TGTGCCAGCAGCATGGGACTAGCGGAAGGGAACGAGCAGTACTTC

v_call: TRBV5-6
j_call: TRBJ1-1
d_call: -
clone_size: once
cdr3_aa: CASSLARAGSNEAFF
cdr3_nt: TGTGCCAGCAGCTTGGCCAGGGCAGGATCAAATGAAGCTTTCTTT

v_call: TRBV2
j_call: TRBJ2-3
d_call: TRBD2
clone_size: -
cdr3_aa: CAGHKGGDTQYF
cdr3_nt: TGTGCCGGACACAAGGGAGGGGATACGCAGTATTTT

v_call: TRBV29-1
j_call: TRBJ1-1
d_call: -
clone_size: -
cdr3_aa: CSVEVLKLNTEAFF
cdr3_nt: TGCAGCGTTGAAGTACTTAAGTTGAACACTGAAGCTTTCTTT

v_call: TRBV6-2/TRBV6-3
j_call: TRBJ1-1
d_call: -
clone_size: -
cdr3_aa: CASSYSQGSTEAFF
cdr3_nt: TGTGCCAGCAGTTACTCCCAGGGGAGCACTGAAGCTTTCTTT

v_call: TRBV6-5
j_call: TRBJ1-6
d_call: -
clone_size: few
cdr3_aa: CASSLQGSYNSPLHF
cdr3_nt: TGTGCCAGCAGTTTACAGGGCTCCTATAATTCACCCCTCCACTTT

v_call: TRBV14
j_call: TRBJ2-2
d_call: TRBD1
clone_size: -
cdr3_aa: CASSLTTGAGTGELFF
cdr3_nt: TGTGCCAGCAGCCTTACTACAGGGGCGGGCACCGGGGAGCTGTTTTTT

v_call: TRBV5-6
j_call: TRBJ2-3
d_call: TRBD2
clone_size: -
cdr3_aa: CASSLVWVGGGTDTQYF
cdr3_nt: TGTGCCAGCAGCTTGGTTTGGGTGGGAGGGGGCACAGATACGCAGTATTTT

v_call: TRBV19
j_call: TRBJ2-7
d_call: TRBD2
clone_size: -
cdr3_aa: CASSMGGYSYEQYF
cdr3_nt: TGTGCCAGTAGTATGGGAGGGTACTCCTACGAGCAGTACTTC